This T cell receptor beta chain was retrieved from a study of shared clonotypes between healthy human individuals. This clone was observed once. Antigen specificity is unknown. The study's findings and limits: In the sorted subsets, rarefaction showed sequencing was incomplete despite large depth. Naive CD4 clonotypes overlapped across several donors at roughly 5%. In contrast to clonotypes shared by all four donors, non-shared clonotypes had lower generation probabilities.

Each subset's genomic DNA was shared equally among a number of immunoSEQ plates. Sequenced by immunoSEQ multiplex PCR; TCRdb stores in-frame clones only, minus some. The repertoire has 2 million or so clones, 95% of them found once; the top ten carry 0.1% to 0.15%. Germline V CDR1 and CDR2: MNHEY, SMNVEV (reference sequence). The V gene lost 3 bases and the J gene lost 4 bases, with 10 bases spanning the gap. The CDR3 is made up of 14 amino acids. V usage is TRBV27 and J usage is TRBJ2-1; D ambiguous. The TCR comes from a young man in good health. Sequencing was performed on naive CD4+ T cells sorted from blood. Subset here: CD45RA+ positively selected. CDR3 region: CASSLETSYNEQFF. The DNA of the CDR3 is TGTGCCAGCAGTTTGGAGACAAGTTACAATGAGCAGTTCTTC.